Below, 20 T cell receptor beta chains from the same sample are listed, as sequenced in a study of CD8 T cells in Susac syndrome. Random hexamers primed reverse transcription of about 0.5 to 1 ug RNA. MiXCR, applied by TCRdb to the immunoSEQ multiplex PCR reads, yields one record per CDR3 protein. The table has around 170,000 distinct CDR3 sequences, under 97% seen once. The sequenced sample was CD4+ T cells from PBMCs. Receptor source: a human donor with Susac syndrome.

The CDR3 loop reads CSFSPAGLTNTDTQYF. The CDR3 nucleotides read TGCAGTTTCTCCCCGGCAGGTTTAACTAACACAGATACGCAGTATTTT. V gene TRBV20-1 combines with J gene TRBJ2-3, with no clear D. Trimming took 8 bases from V and 2 from J, leaving 23 bases between them. CDR1 is DFQATT, CDR2 SNEGSKA, per germline (reference sequence). CDR3 length: 16 amino acids.

The genes are TRBV4-2 and TRBJ1-2; D call uncertain. CDR1 and CDR2 from the germline V gene are LGHNA and YNFKEQ. With 0 bases removed from V and 7 bases from J, the gap between germline ends came to 12 bases. This CDR3 is 14 amino acids long. CDR3 residues: CASSQEGGSRGYTF. CDR3 DNA: TGTGCCAGCAGCCAAGAGGGAGGCAGTCGTGGCTACACCTTC.

This clonotype was seen once. The gene calls are TRBV14 and TRBJ1-2; 8 bases are shared with TRBD1. Germline loops: CDR1 SGHDN, CDR2 FVKESK. V lost 0 bases to trimming and J lost 5 bases; unmatched junction nucleotides: 11. The CDR3 totals 17 residues. The CDR3 loop reads CASSQERTGNPWYGYTF. The CDR3 region has the DNA TGTGCCAGCAGCCAAGAGAGGACAGGGAACCCCTGGTATGGCTACACCTTC.

J is TRBJ1-2 and V is TRBV18; perhaps TRBD1 as D (6 bases). V was clipped by 3 bases and J by 5 bases, with 10 bases between them. CDR1 and CDR2 (germline): KGHSH, LQKENI. CDR3 length: 13 residues. The CDR3 coding sequence is TGTGCCAGCTCACCGGACAGCTCTTATGGCTACACCTTC. It codes for CASSPDSSYGYTF.

The genes are TRBV27 and TRBJ2-6; 7 bases are a match to TRBD1. The CDR3 totals 13 residues. V dropped 2 bases and J dropped 9; count of bases not matched to a gene: 1. The germline V gene encodes CDR1 MNHEY and CDR2 SMNVEV (reference sequence). The DNA for the CDR3 is TGTGCCAGCAGTTTAGGGACAGTCAACGTCCTGACTTTC. Amino acids: CASSLGTVNVLTF. Full variable domain (missing parts from reference TRBV27 and TRBJ2-6): EAQVTQNPRYLITVTGKKLTVTCSQNMNHEYMSWYRQDPGLGLRQIYYSMNVEVTDKGDVPEGYKVSRKEKRNFPLILESPSPNQTSLYFCASSLGTVNVLTFGAGSRLTVL.

This sequence joins TRBV6-6 and TRBJ1-1, with D possibly being TRBD1 (5 bases). CDR1 is MNHNY and CDR2 is SVGAGI in the germline V gene (reference sequence). V dropped 7 bases and J dropped 4 bases, with 7 bases sitting between them. The CDR3 covers 11 residues. CDR3 in DNA: TGTGCCAGCACGAGGGGCACTGAAGCTTTCTTT. Translating it yields CASTRGTEAFF.

The chain couples TRBV28 to TRBJ2-5; TRBD2 matches at 8 bases. CDR1 is MDHEN and CDR2 is SYDVKM in the germline V gene. This CDR3 contains 14 residues. V dropped 10 bases and J dropped 5; count of bases not matched to a gene: 12. CDR3 bases: TGTGCCACACACCCGGGGGGGGTAGGGGAGACCCAGTACTTC. Its translation: CATHPGGVGETQYF.

This rearrangement joins TRBV7-9 to TRBJ2-2, with a possible D match to TRBD1 (5 bases). The CDR3 totals 15 residues. CDR1 is SEHNR, CDR2 FQNEAQ, per germline (reference sequence). Trimming shortened V by 5 bases and J by 4 bases, and 14 bases separated the two germline ends. The CDR3 coding sequence is TGTGCCAGCAGCCCCCCCGCCAGGGTCACCGGGGAGCTGTTTTTT. Protein: CASSPPARVTGELFF.

This chain links TRBV20-1 with TRBJ1-5; 7 positions match TRBD1. Germline CDR1 reads DFQATT; CDR2 reads SNEGSKA (reference sequence). Trimming removed 6 bases from V and 4 bases from J; junction bases left unmatched: 3. The CDR3 sequence is 12 residues long. This CDR3 is CSANRGNQPQHF. CDR3 DNA sequence: TGCAGTGCGAACAGGGGAAATCAGCCCCAGCATTTT.

The chain uses TRBV20-1 and TRBJ1-2; D gene ambiguous. CDR1 and CDR2 from the germline V gene are DFQATT and SNEGSKA (reference sequence). This CDR3 comprises 13 residues. The ends were cut back, 5 bases at V and 6 bases at J, with 16 bases in the middle. The CDR3: CSARAAGADGYTF. DNA for the CDR3: TGCAGTGCTCGAGCAGCGGGCGCAGATGGCTACACCTTC.

The rearrangement joins TRBV19 to TRBJ1-1; no reliable D call. The CDR3 spans 14 residues. CDR1 is LNHDA and CDR2 is SQIVND in the germline V gene (reference sequence). Between the trimmed V and J ends, which lost 5 bases and 5 bases, there was a span of 15 bases. The CDR3 region has the DNA TGTGCCAGTAGTCACCCCCAGACCTTTACTGAAGCTTTCTTT. Translated: CASSHPQTFTEAFF.

This chain links TRBV2 with TRBJ2-7; D uncertain. The germline gives CDR1 SNHLY, CDR2 FYNNEI. The CDR3 covers 13 residues. With 2 bases removed from V and 5 bases from J, the gap between germline ends came to 10 bases. The CDR3 is CASSESDRHEQYF. DNA for the CDR3: TGTGCCAGCAGTGAATCGGACCGCCACGAGCAGTACTTC.

The chain links TRBV11-2 to TRBJ1-1; tentative D call: TRBD1 (6 bases). The germline V gene encodes CDR1 SGHAT and CDR2 FQNNGV. V was cut by 4 bases and J by 5 bases, with 11 bases left in between. This CDR3 region has 13 residues. CDR3 coding DNA: TGTGCCAGCAGCTCAGGGACATCGACTGAAGCTTTCTTT. Translating it yields CASSSGTSTEAFF.

The chain carries TRBV2 and TRBJ2-5; 7 bases agree with TRBD1. The V segment lost 5 bases and the J segment 2 bases; nucleotides outside the gene matches: 5. The CDR3 consists of 14 residues. The germline V gene encodes CDR1 SNHLY and CDR2 FYNNEI. CDR3 protein: CASSSPGQQETQYF. As DNA, the CDR3 is TGTGCCAGCAGTTCCCCGGGACAGCAAGAGACCCAGTACTTC.

The chain is built from TRBV2 and TRBJ2-3; D might be TRBD1 or TRBD2, each matching 5 bases. Deletions cut 5 bases from V and 3 bases from J, with 12 bases between. This CDR3 has 14 residues. The germline V gene encodes CDR1 SNHLY and CDR2 FYNNEI. CDR3 coding DNA: TGTGCCAGCAGTCCGGGACCGCCGACAGATACGCAGTATTTT. It is translated as CASSPGPPTDTQYF.

V is TRBV12-3 or TRBV12-4 and J is TRBJ2-1, with TRBD2 matching 9 bases. J was trimmed by 4 bases and V by 7 bases; bases with no gene match: 8. The CDR3 sequence is 15 residues long. The CDR3 nucleotides read TGTGCCAGCAATCAGCGGGGGGCACCGTACAATGAGCAGTTCTTC. It specifies CASNQRGAPYNEQFF.

The V call is TRBV5-4, the J call TRBJ2-5; TRBD2 matches 8 bases. After removal of 4 bases from V and 3 bases from J, the junction contained 8 bases not matched to a gene. Looked up from germline, CDR1 is SGHNT and CDR2 is YYREEE (reference sequence). The CDR3 spans 15 residues. CDR3 residues: CASSQRGGLKETQYF. DNA of the CDR3: TGTGCCAGCAGCCAGCGCGGGGGGCTTAAAGAGACCCAGTACTTC. Drawing the rest from reference TRBV5-4 and TRBJ2-5, the complete variable domain is ETGVTQSPTHLIKTRGQQVTLRCSSQSGHNTVSWYQQALGQGPQFIFQYYREEENGRGNFPPRFSGLQFPNYSSELNVNALELDDSALYLCASSQRGGLKETQYFGPGTRLLVL.

The chain employs TRBV27 and TRBJ2-2; D may match TRBD1 or TRBD2 (5 bases each). This CDR3 has 15 residues. From germline, CDR1 is MNHEY and CDR2 SMNVEV (reference sequence). Trimming stripped 3 bases from V and 13 bases from J, with 21 bases between. The CDR3 nucleotides read TGTGCCAGCAGTTTCCGGTCCCGGGACGGCGTAGGGCTGTTTTTT. The encoded protein is CASSFRSRDGVGLFF.

The J gene is TRBJ1-5, the V gene TRBV15; D remains unclear. The V gene lost 0 bases and the J gene lost 7 bases, with 7 bases spanning the gap. Germline values: CDR1 LNHNV, CDR2 YYDKDF (reference sequence). The CDR3 runs 13 residues. CDR3 DNA: TGTGCCACCAGCAGAGATGTGGGCCAGCCCCAGCATTTT. Its protein product is CATSRDVGQPQHF.

V and J are TRBV28 and TRBJ1-5; 7 nucleotides agree with TRBD1. CDR1 and CDR2 (germline): MDHEN, SYDVKM. V dropped 3 bases and J dropped 0; count of bases not matched to a gene: 14. The CDR3 has 19 residues. CDR3: CASSFSDRRDMDSNQPQHF. CDR3 nucleotides: TGTGCCAGCAGTTTCTCGGACAGGCGGGACATGGATAGCAATCAGCCCCAGCATTTT. The entire variable domain, with the rest obtained from reference TRBV28 and TRBJ1-5, is as follows: DVKVTQSSRYLVKRTGEKVFLECVQDMDHENMFWYRQDPGLGLRLIYFSYDVKMKEKGDIPEGYSVSREKKERFSLILESASTNQTSMYLCASSFSDRRDMDSNQPQHFGDGTRLSIL.